The 18 T cell receptor beta chains given below trace back to one sample, sequenced in a study of blood T cell repertoires in COVID-19. The data were produced by immunoSEQ multiplex PCR, yet TCRdb's version contains in-frame clones alone and is incomplete. The table records around 250,000 clones, approximately 91% of them present only once. The specimen was PBMCs or T cells enriched from blood (not recorded which). Receptor source: a human donor in a cohort exposed to, infected with or recovered from COVID-19 (not recorded which). The donor label of this sample is uncertain.

The chain carries TRBV10-2 and TRBJ1-3; D is undetermined. The CDR3 totals 15 residues. Germline CDR1 WSHSY, CDR2 SAAADI. V was cut by 7 bases and J by 2 bases, with 15 bases left in between. The CDR3 protein is CASTGRGRPGNTIYF. CDR3 coding DNA: TGCGCCAGCACCGGACGGGGAAGACCTGGAAACACCATATATTTT.

This clone was recorded only once. V and J are TRBV30 and TRBJ1-4; 9 nucleotides line up with TRBD1. The CDR3 covers 15 residues. Per the germline V gene, CDR1 is GTSNPN and CDR2 is SVGIG (reference sequence). With 2 bases clipped from V and 3 bases from J, the junction kept 4 bases outside the gene matches. The CDR3 region has the DNA TGTGCCTGGAGTACAGGGGGCGGTGCTAATGAAAAACTGTTTTTT. This gives the protein CAWSTGGGANEKLFF.

This clone appeared a single time. The junction and the germline gene differ at one end; a read error may be behind it. The genes are TRBV5-6 and TRBJ1-1; D is unclear. This CDR3 has 13 residues. The germline gives CDR1 SGHDT, CDR2 YYEEEE. The DNA for the CDR3 is TGTGCCAGCACTAACCGCCTGAATACTGAAGCTTTCTTT. Translation: CASTNRLNTEAFF.

This clone was seen only once. This sample also contains other DNA sequences that code for the same CDR3. The chain couples TRBV7-9 to TRBJ1-5; D uncertain. CDR3 size: 14 residues. In germline, CDR1 is SEHNR, CDR2 FQNEAQ (reference sequence). Between the trimmed V and J ends, which lost 5 bases and 4 bases, there was a span of 12 bases. CDR3 region: CASSLAGGNQPQHF. Here the CDR3 DNA reads TGTGCCAGCAGCCTTGCCGGTGGTAATCAGCCCCAGCATTTT.

J is TRBJ2-1 and V is TRBV2, with D maybe TRBD1 (6 bases). Germline CDR1 reads SNHLY; CDR2 reads FYNNEI. V was cut by 2 bases and J by 2 bases, with 10 bases left in between. The CDR3 runs to 15 residues. The DNA for the CDR3 is TGTGCCAGCAGTGAAATGACAGGAGCCTACAATGAGCAGTTCTTC. It is translated as CASSEMTGAYNEQFF.

The chain joins TRBV6-5 to TRBJ2-1; D remains ambiguous. The germline CDR1 and CDR2 sequences are MNHEY and SVGAGI. The CDR3 sequence is 12 residues long. Trimming shortened V by 2 bases and J by 7 bases, and 6 bases separated the two germline ends. The CDR3 here is CASSYLGNEQFF. CDR3 DNA sequence: TGTGCCAGCAGTTACCTAGGAAATGAGCAGTTCTTC.

The rearrangement uses TRBV6-5 and TRBJ1-2; 10 nucleotides align to TRBD1. Germline trimming cut 4 bases from V and 6 bases from J; bases unmatched to any gene: 5. The CDR3 covers 14 residues. Germline values: CDR1 MNHEY, CDR2 SVGAGI. This CDR3 reads CASSSGTGVDGYTF. The CDR3 bases are TGTGCCAGCAGTTCCGGGACAGGGGTCGATGGCTACACCTTC.

This chain joins TRBV7-8 and TRBJ2-7, with unresolved D. The CDR3 covers 13 residues. The germline V and J ends were trimmed by 0 bases and 1 base, with 4 bases remaining between them. CDR1 SGHVS and CDR2 FQNEAQ come from the germline V gene. CDR3 coding DNA: TGTGCCAGCAGCTTAGCCGTTTCCTACGAGCAGTACTTC. Amino acid sequence: CASSLAVSYEQYF. Together with reference TRBV7-8 and TRBJ2-7, the CDR3 gives the full variable domain: GAGVSQSPRYKVAKRGQDVALRCDPISGHVSLFWYQQALGQGPEFLTYFQNEAQLDKSGLPSDRFFAERPEGSVSTLKIQRTQQEDSAVYLCASSLAVSYEQYFGPGTRLTVT.

Turning to this clone: The same CDR3 is also encoded by other DNA sequences in this sample. The V call is TRBV12-5, the J call TRBJ1-2; 7 nucleotides line up with TRBD1. This CDR3 comprises 13 residues. CDR1 is LGHNT, CDR2 FRNRAP, per germline. V shed 6 bases and J 4 bases; nucleotides not matched to a gene: 5. The CDR3 DNA reads TGTGCTAGTGGCCAAACAGGGGCCTATGGCTACACCTTC. Translating it yields CASGQTGAYGYTF.

This clone was picked up one time. This chain connects TRBV6-5 to TRBJ1-2; the D is unclear. The CDR3 has 15 amino acids. The ends were cut back, 0 bases at V and 0 bases at J, with 8 bases in the middle. CDR1 is MNHEY, CDR2 SVGAGI, per germline. This CDR3 is CASSYSSEPNYGYTF. In DNA, the CDR3 is TGTGCCAGCAGTTACTCATCAGAACCTAACTATGGCTACACCTTC.

CDR3 bases: TGCGCCAGCAGCCAAGAGGGGACAGCCTATGGCTACACCTTC. Residues: CASSQEGTAYGYTF. The chain employs TRBV4-1 and TRBJ1-2; 7 bases match TRBD1. After removal of 0 bases from V and 4 bases from J, the junction contained 2 bases not matched to a gene. The CDR3 totals 14 residues. Germline values: CDR1 MGHRA, CDR2 YSYEKL.

The rearrangement links TRBV14 to TRBJ2-1; TRBD2 aligns across 7 bases. Losses at the gene ends were 4 bases for V and 4 bases for J; bases not matched to a gene: 1. The germline V gene has CDR1 SGHDN and CDR2 FVKESK. The CDR3 consists of 13 residues. This CDR3 reads CASSPGGYNEQFF. CDR3 DNA: TGTGCCAGCAGCCCCGGGGGGTACAATGAGCAGTTCTTC.

The chain uses TRBV29-1 and TRBJ1-3, with 9 bases matching TRBD1. The V gene end was trimmed by 4 bases and the J gene end by 0 bases; junction bases not matched to a gene: 1. CDR1 is SQVTM, CDR2 ANQGSEA, per germline. This CDR3 is built from 14 residues. CDR3 in amino acids: CSVAGQGSGNTIYF. The CDR3, as DNA: TGCAGCGTTGCGGGACAGGGCTCTGGAAACACCATATATTTT. The whole variable domain, remainder taken from reference TRBV29-1 and TRBJ1-3, is SAVISQKPSRDICQRGTSLTIQCQVDSQVTMMFWYRQQPGQSLTLIATANQGSEATYESGFVIDKFPISRPNLTFSTLTVSNMSPEDSSIYLCSVAGQGSGNTIYFGEGSWLTVV.

The J gene is TRBJ1-2, the V gene TRBV25-1; 9 bases line up with TRBD1. V dropped 8 bases and J dropped 2; count of bases not matched to a gene: 9. This CDR3 has 15 residues. The germline gives CDR1 MGHDK, CDR2 SYGVNS. CDR3 coding DNA: TGTGCCAGCGTCCCGGGACAGGGAACAAACTATGGCTACACCTTC. Translation gives CASVPGQGTNYGYTF.

This chain links TRBV29-1 with TRBJ1-4, with unresolved D. The V end lost 2 bases, the J end lost 13 bases, and 14 bases lay between the germline ends. Germline CDR1 and CDR2: SQVTM and ANQGSEA. CDR3 length: 12 amino acids. CDR3 nucleotide sequence: TGCAGCGTTGAATATTACACCGGACTACTGTTTTTT. Its translation is CSVEYYTGLLFF.

This sequence joins TRBV7-2 and TRBJ2-7; TRBD2 agrees at 12 bases. Trimming took 1 base from V and 2 from J; bases not matched to a gene: 0. Per germline, CDR1 SGHTA and CDR2 FQGNSA. The CDR3 has 15 amino acids. The CDR3 here is CASSLGTSGTYEQYF. CDR3 DNA sequence: TGTGCCAGCAGCTTAGGGACTAGCGGGACCTACGAGCAGTACTTC.

V and J are TRBV30 and TRBJ2-2; TRBD2 might be the D (5 bases). The CDR3 has 13 residues. Deletions cut 5 bases from V and 1 base from J, with 8 bases between. Germline V lookup: CDR1 GTSNPN, CDR2 SVGIG (reference sequence). In DNA, the CDR3 is TGTGCCTGGTCCGGGGTGAACACCGGGGAGCTGTTTTTT. Residues: CAWSGVNTGELFF.

The chain uses TRBV9 and TRBJ2-1, with 8 bases identical to TRBD1. This CDR3 contains 17 residues. The trim removed 0 bases at V and 5 bases at J, leaving 10 bases unmatched. The V gene's germline CDR1 is SGDLS and CDR2 YYNGEE. The CDR3 DNA follows: TGTGCCAGCAGCGTAGGCCCGACAGGGGTGGGTCACAATGAGCAGTTCTTC. It specifies CASSVGPTGVGHNEQFF.